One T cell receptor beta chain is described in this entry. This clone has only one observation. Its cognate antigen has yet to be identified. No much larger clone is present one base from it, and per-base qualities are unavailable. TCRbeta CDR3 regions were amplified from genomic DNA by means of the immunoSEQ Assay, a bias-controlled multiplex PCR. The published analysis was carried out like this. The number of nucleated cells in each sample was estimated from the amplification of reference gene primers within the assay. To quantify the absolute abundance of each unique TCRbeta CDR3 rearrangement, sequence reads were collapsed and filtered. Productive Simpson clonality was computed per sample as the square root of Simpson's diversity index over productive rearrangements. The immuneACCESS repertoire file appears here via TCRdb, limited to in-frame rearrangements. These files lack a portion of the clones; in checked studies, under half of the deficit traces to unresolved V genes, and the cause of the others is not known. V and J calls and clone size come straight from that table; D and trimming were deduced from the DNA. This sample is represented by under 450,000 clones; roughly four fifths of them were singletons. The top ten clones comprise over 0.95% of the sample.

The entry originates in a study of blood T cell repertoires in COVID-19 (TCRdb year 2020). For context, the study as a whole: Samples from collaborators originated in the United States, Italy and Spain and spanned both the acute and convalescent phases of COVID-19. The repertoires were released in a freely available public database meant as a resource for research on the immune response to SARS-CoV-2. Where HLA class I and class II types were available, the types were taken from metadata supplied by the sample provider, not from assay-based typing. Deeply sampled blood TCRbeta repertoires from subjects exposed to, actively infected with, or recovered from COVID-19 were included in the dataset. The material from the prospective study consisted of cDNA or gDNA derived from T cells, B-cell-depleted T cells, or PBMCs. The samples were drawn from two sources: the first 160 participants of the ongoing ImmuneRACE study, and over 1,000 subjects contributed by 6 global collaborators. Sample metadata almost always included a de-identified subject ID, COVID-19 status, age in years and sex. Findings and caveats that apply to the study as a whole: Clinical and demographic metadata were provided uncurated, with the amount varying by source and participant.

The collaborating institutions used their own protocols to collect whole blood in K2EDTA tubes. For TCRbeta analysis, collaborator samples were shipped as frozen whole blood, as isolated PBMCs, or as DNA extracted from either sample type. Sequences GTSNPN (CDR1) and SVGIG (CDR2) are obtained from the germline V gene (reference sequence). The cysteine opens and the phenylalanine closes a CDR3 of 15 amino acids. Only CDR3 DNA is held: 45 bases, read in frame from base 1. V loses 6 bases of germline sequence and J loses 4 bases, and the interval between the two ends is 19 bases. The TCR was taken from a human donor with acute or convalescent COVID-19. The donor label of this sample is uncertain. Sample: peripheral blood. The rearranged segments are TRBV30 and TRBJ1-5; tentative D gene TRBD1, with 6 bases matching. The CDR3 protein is CACSHADRRNQPQHF. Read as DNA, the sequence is TGTGCCTGCTCCCATGCGGACAGACGAAATCAGCCCCAGCATTTT.